Listed below are T cell receptor beta chains from one sample, sequenced in a study of blood T cell repertoires in COVID-19. Method: immunoSEQ multiplex PCR; TCRdb's copy keeps in-frame clones and lacks some. The data hold some 200,000 clones, with roughly 87% observed a single time. Sequencing used PBMCs or T cells enriched from blood (not recorded which). These receptors were taken from a woman aged 25-40 years who had recovered from COVID-19. CDR3s include the opening cysteine and the closing phenylalanine or tryptophan. The size entry is marked missing in some rows and otherwise reads once, few, many or a size class.

v_call,clone_size,cdr3_aa
TRBV4-2,few,CASSQVRTGQETQYF
TRBV5-1,-,CASSFQGGMNTEAFF
TRBV4-1,-,CASSLRQGLEQYF
TRBV6-5,-,CASSYLQGEAFF
TRBV19,-,CASSFRTNQPQHF
TRBV18,-,CASSPLAANTGELFF
TRBV5-1,-,CASRGLAGPLVEQFF
TRBV5-3,-,CARSPEAYSNQPQHF
TRBV6-5,-,CASAGGGWQETQYF
TRBV2,once,CASSERAGAQNTIYF
TRBV29-1,-,CSVAGTLGLEQYF
TRBV5-8,-,CASSLAWGAGANVLTF
TRBV27,-,CASSLSNGYGYTF
TRBV30,-,CALGAGFGGYTF
TRBV19,-,CASSSRQGANTGELFF
TRBV10-1,-,CASMRSRGYEQYF
TRBV6-5,-,CASGAGGFNEQFF
TRBV5-6,-,CASSLATNEQFF
TRBV19,-,CASSPAGTGIHEQYF
TRBV2,-,CASSVMNTEAFF
TRBV18,few,CASSPPGDRYGYTF
TRBV3-1/TRBV3-2,-,CASSPGLAGGDPEFF
TRBV7-2,-,CASSLVTGSSYEQYF
TRBV2,-,CASSSHRTTNEKLFF
TRBV28,-,CASNSNYGYTF
TRBV19,-,CATGRRLSGNTIYF
TRBV2,-,CASRKRPYRDRDAGSGANVLTF
TRBV3-1/TRBV3-2,-,CASSLLADASTDTQYF
TRBV5-8,-,CASSLTGADTQYF
TRBV27,-,CASGQAGLSGNTIYF
TRBV12-2,-,CASRLSVLYNSPLHF
TRBV7-3,-,CASSPRGGFRETQYF
TRBV3-1/TRBV3-2,-,CASSHPRAGSTEAFF
TRBV19,-,CASGGAGGYTF
TRBV3-1/TRBV3-2,-,CASTGGGEGGELFF
TRBV7-9,-,CASSEPGLSDTQYF
TRBV19,few,CASSIQGFGEKLFF
TRBV30,-,CAWNRVDSSDTQYF
TRBV6-2/TRBV6-3,-,CASSYFSAPEDQPQHF
TRBV4-2,-,CASSQAGTVRLGGYTF
TRBV2,-,CASSAGQGVPQPQHF